The T cell receptor (beta chain) under discussion was sequenced for a study of shared clonotypes between healthy human individuals. Whole-study findings and limits: Sampling covered nothing but blood. Tissue TCR repertoires likely differ from those found in blood.

TCRdb's copy holds only in-frame clones and misses some; the assay was immunoSEQ multiplex PCR. The table has 550,000 to 600,000 clones, 95% to 98% seen once. The V and J ends lost 5 bases and 3 bases, in that order; junction bases with no gene match: 5. The CDR3 totals 14 residues. Germline values: CDR1 WSHSY, CDR2 SAAADI. Comment on this clone: Antigen unknown.

It was CD45RO-negative cells, positively selected for CCR7, that made up naive CD8 cells, with terminally differentiated effector memory CD45RA+ cells excluded. The chain joins TRBV10-2 to TRBJ2-7; 9 positions agree with TRBD1. Sequencing was carried out using naive CD8+ T cells sorted from blood. The clonotype was recovered from a man aged 25-45 years in good health. CDR3 residues: CASSLGQGDYEQYF. DNA for the CDR3: TGCGCCAGCAGTTTGGGACAGGGTGACTACGAGCAGTACTTC.